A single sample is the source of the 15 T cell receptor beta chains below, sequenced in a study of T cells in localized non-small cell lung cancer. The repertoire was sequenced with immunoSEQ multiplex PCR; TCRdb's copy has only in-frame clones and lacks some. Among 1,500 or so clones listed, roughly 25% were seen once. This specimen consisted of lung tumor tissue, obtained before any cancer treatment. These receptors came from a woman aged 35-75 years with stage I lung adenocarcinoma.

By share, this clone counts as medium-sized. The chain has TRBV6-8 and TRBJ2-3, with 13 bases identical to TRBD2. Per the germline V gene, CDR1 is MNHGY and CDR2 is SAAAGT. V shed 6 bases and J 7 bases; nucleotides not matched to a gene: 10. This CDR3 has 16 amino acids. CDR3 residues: CASSPTSGGAGHTQYF. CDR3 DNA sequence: TGTGCCAGCAGCCCAACTAGCGGGGGGGCAGGTCATACGCAGTATTTT.

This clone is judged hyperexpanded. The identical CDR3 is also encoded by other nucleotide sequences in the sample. CDR3 nucleotides: TGTGCCAGCAGCTTCGGGTTTTTGAACACTGAAGCTTTCTTT. This gives the protein CASSFGFLNTEAFF. V is TRBV11-3 and J is TRBJ1-1; D is uncertain. The CDR3 spans 14 residues. Germline lookup yields CDR1 SGHNT and CDR2 YENEEA. Trimming cost V 3 bases and J 0 bases, with 8 bases left between them.

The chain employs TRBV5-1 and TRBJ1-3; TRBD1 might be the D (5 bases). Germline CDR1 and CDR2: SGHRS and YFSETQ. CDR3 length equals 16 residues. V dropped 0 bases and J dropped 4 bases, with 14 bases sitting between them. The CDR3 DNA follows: TGCGCCAGCAGCTTGGTGGAGCAGGGATCCGGAAACACCATATATTTT. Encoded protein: CASSLVEQGSGNTIYF.

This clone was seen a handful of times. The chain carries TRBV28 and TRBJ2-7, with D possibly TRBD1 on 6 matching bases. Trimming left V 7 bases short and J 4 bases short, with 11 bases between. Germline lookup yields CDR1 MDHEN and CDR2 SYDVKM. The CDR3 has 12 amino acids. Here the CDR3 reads CASTGDTYEQYF. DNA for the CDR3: TGTGCCAGCACCGGGGACACTTACGAGCAGTACTTC.

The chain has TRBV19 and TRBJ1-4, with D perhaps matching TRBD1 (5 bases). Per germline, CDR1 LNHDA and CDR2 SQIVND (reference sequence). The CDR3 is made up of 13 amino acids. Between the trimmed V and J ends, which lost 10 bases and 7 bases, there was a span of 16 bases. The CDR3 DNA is TGTGCCACTGCGGGGGGACGAGGTGAAAAACTGTTTTTT. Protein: CATAGGRGEKLFF.

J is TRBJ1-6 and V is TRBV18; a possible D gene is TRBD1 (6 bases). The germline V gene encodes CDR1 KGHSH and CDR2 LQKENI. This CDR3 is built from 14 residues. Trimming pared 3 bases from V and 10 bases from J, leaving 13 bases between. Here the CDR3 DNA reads TGTGCCAGCTCACCGGACAGAAGTTGGTCACCCCTCCACTTT. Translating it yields CASSPDRSWSPLHF.

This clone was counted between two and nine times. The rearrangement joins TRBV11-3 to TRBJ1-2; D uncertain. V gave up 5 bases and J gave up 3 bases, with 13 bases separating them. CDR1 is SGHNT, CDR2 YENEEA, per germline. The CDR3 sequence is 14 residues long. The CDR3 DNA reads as TGTGCCAGCAGCCAAAGAGGGCAGGACTATGGCTACACCTTC. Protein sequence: CASSQRGQDYGYTF.

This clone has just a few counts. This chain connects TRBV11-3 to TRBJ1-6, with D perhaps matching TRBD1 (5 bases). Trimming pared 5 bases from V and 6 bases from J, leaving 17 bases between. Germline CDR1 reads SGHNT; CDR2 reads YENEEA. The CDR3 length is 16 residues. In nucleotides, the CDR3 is TGTGCCAGCAGCGAGCAGGGACCGAGGACTAATTCACCCCTCCACTTT. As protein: CASSEQGPRTNSPLHF.

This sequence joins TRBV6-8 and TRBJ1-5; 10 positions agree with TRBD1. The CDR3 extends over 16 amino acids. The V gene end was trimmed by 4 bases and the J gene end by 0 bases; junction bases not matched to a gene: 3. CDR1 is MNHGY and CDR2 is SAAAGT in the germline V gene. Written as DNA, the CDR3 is TGTGCCAGCAGTTCGGACAGGGGGATTAGCAATCAGCCCCAGCATTTT. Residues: CASSSDRGISNQPQHF.

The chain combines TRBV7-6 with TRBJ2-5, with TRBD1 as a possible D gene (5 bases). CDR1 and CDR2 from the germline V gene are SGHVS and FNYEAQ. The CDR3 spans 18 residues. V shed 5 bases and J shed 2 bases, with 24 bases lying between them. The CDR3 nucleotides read TGTGCCAGCAGCCTCAACCTTGCCTCCGGACACCTACAAGAGACCCAGTACTTC. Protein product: CASSLNLASGHLQETQYF.

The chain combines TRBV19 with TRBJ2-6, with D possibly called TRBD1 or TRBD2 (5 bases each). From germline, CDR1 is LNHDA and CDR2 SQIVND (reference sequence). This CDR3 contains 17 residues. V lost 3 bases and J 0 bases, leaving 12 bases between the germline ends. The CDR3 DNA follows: TGTGCCAGTAGTATGGGCGAGAGGGGCTCTGGGGCCAACGTCCTGACTTTC. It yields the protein CASSMGERGSGANVLTF. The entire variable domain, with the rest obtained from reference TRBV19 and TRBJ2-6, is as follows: DGGITQSPKYLFRKEGQNVTLSCEQNLNHDAMYWYRQDPGQGLRLIYYSQIVNDFQKGDIAEGYSVSREKKESFPLTVTSAQKNPTAFYLCASSMGERGSGANVLTFGAGSRLTVL.

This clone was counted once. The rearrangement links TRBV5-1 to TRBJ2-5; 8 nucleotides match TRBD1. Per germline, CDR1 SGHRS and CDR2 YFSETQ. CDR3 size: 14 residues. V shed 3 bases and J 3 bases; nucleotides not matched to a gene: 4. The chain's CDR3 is CASSSGQGEETQYF. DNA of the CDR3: TGCGCCAGCAGCTCAGGACAGGGAGAAGAGACCCAGTACTTC.

The CDR3 reads CASSQVFSGNTIYF. CDR3 bases: TGTGCCAGCAGCCAGGTCTTCTCTGGAAACACCATATATTTT. The genes are TRBV7-6 and TRBJ1-3; no clear D gene. The germline V gene has CDR1 SGHVS and CDR2 FNYEAQ. The length of the CDR3 is 14 residues. V was cut by 5 bases and J by 0 bases, with 8 bases left in between.

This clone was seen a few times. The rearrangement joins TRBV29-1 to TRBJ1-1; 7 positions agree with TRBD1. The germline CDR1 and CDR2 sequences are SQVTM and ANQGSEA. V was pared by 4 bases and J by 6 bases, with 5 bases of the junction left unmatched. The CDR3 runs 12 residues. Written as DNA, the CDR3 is TGCAGCGTTGGGGGACAGCGCCCTGAAGCTTTCTTT. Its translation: CSVGGQRPEAFF.

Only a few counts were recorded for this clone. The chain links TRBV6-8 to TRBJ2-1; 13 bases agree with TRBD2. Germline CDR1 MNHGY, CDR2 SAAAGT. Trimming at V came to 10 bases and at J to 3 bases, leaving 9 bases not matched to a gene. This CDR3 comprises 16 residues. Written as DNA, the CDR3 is TGTGCCATCGGATCTGGGACTAGCGGGGTCTACAATGAGCAGTTCTTC. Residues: CAIGSGTSGVYNEQFF.